This is a list of T cell receptor beta chains from one sample in a study of identical twins. TCRdb redid the calling of the 5' RACE reads with MiXCR, one entry per CDR3 protein. Here the sample spans 450,000 or so distinct CDR3 sequences, about 18% being singletons. Sequencing used naive T cells sorted from blood. These receptor sequences come from a man aged 50 or older in good health. CDR3s include the opening cysteine and the closing phenylalanine or tryptophan. Each record gives: V gene, J gene, clone size, D gene, CDR3 protein, CDR3 DNA. The D gene is left open where the match is weak. Clone size is stated in some rows and not others, as once, few, many or a class when expanded.

v_call: TRBV12-3/TRBV12-4; j_call: TRBJ1-1; clone_size: few; d_call: .; cdr3_aa: CASSFSQTNTEAFF; cdr3_nt: TGTGCCAGCAGTTTTTCTCAAACGAACACTGAAGCTTTCTTT
v_call: TRBV20-1; j_call: TRBJ1-1; clone_size: many; d_call: .; cdr3_aa: CSARGRREDPEAFF; cdr3_nt: TGCAGTGCTAGAGGGAGGCGGGAGGACCCTGAAGCTTTCTTT
v_call: TRBV12-3/TRBV12-4; j_call: TRBJ2-5; clone_size: many; d_call: .; cdr3_aa: CASSSVGALETQYF; cdr3_nt: TGTGCCAGCAGTTCCGTGGGGGCTTTGGAGACCCAGTACTTC
v_call: TRBV5-1; j_call: TRBJ2-7; clone_size: few; d_call: .; cdr3_aa: CASRPSTDSYEQYF; cdr3_nt: TGCGCCAGCAGACCTTCGACCGACAGCTACGAGCAGTACTTC
v_call: TRBV29-1; j_call: TRBJ2-7; clone_size: many; d_call: TRBD1; cdr3_aa: CSGLTGLGEQYF; cdr3_nt: TGCAGCGGCCTGACAGGGTTGGGCGAGCAGTACTTC
v_call: TRBV5-1; j_call: TRBJ2-3; clone_size: many; d_call: .; cdr3_aa: CASSWGGQPDTQYF; cdr3_nt: TGCGCCAGCAGCTGGGGTGGACAGCCAGATACGCAGTATTTT
v_call: TRBV6-2/TRBV6-3; j_call: TRBJ2-5; clone_size: .; d_call: TRBD2; cdr3_aa: CASSYPLAGRVETQYF; cdr3_nt: TGTGCCAGCAGTTACCCACTAGCGGGAAGAGTAGAGACCCAGTACTTC
v_call: TRBV12-3/TRBV12-4; j_call: TRBJ2-3; clone_size: .; d_call: TRBD2; cdr3_aa: CASSLALVTSAFTDTQYF; cdr3_nt: TGTGCCAGCAGTTTAGCCCTAGTAACTAGCGCGTTCACAGATACGCAGTATTTT
v_call: TRBV29-1; j_call: TRBJ1-1; clone_size: .; d_call: .; cdr3_aa: CGVEGGRNTEAFF; cdr3_nt: TGCGGCGTTGAGGGGGGTCGGAACACTGAAGCTTTCTTT
v_call: TRBV15; j_call: TRBJ2-7; clone_size: .; d_call: TRBD2; cdr3_aa: CATSRLVGGVNYEQYF; cdr3_nt: TGTGCCACCAGCAGACTCGTCGGGGGGGTGAACTACGAGCAGTACTTC
v_call: TRBV6-1; j_call: TRBJ2-2; clone_size: few; d_call: TRBD2; cdr3_aa: CASSSHSGRVYTGELFF; cdr3_nt: TGTGCCAGCAGCAGCCATAGCGGGAGGGTGTACACCGGGGAGCTGTTTTTT
v_call: TRBV6-1; j_call: TRBJ2-7; clone_size: few; d_call: .; cdr3_aa: CASSDGGPAVEQYF; cdr3_nt: TGTGCCAGCAGTGATGGGGGCCCGGCGGTCGAGCAGTACTTC
v_call: TRBV20-1; j_call: TRBJ1-1; clone_size: .; d_call: TRBD1; cdr3_aa: CSARGGQDTYTNTEAFF; cdr3_nt: TGCAGTGCTAGAGGTGGACAGGACACATATACTAACACTGAAGCTTTCTTT
v_call: TRBV24-1; j_call: TRBJ2-1; clone_size: .; d_call: TRBD1; cdr3_aa: CATSDFRGQGGNEQFF; cdr3_nt: TGTGCCACCAGTGATTTTAGGGGACAGGGAGGGAATGAGCAGTTCTTC
v_call: TRBV5-5; j_call: TRBJ1-5; clone_size: many; d_call: TRBD1; cdr3_aa: CASSLGTGSIGQPQHF; cdr3_nt: TGTGCCAGCAGCTTGGGGACAGGGAGTATAGGTCAGCCCCAGCATTTT
v_call: TRBV20-1; j_call: TRBJ1-5; clone_size: many; d_call: TRBD1; cdr3_aa: CSGVDRGSVNQPQHF; cdr3_nt: TGCAGTGGGGTTGACAGGGGTTCGGTCAATCAGCCCCAGCATTTT
v_call: TRBV4-2; j_call: TRBJ2-5; clone_size: .; d_call: TRBD2; cdr3_aa: CASSPSGSGPLNTQYF; cdr3_nt: TGTGCCAGCAGCCCCAGCGGGAGTGGCCCTTTAAATACCCAGTACTTC
v_call: TRBV6-1; j_call: TRBJ2-3; clone_size: many; d_call: TRBD1; cdr3_aa: CASSHDRADTQYF; cdr3_nt: TGTGCCAGCAGTCATGACAGGGCAGATACGCAGTATTTT
v_call: TRBV6-6; j_call: TRBJ2-1; clone_size: few; d_call: .; cdr3_aa: CASSYSDLNEQFF; cdr3_nt: TGTGCCAGCAGTTACTCGGATCTCAATGAGCAGTTCTTC
v_call: TRBV4-2; j_call: TRBJ1-4; clone_size: .; d_call: .; cdr3_aa: CASSQISGVGSNEKLFF; cdr3_nt: TGTGCCAGCAGCCAAATATCGGGCGTGGGGTCTAATGAAAAACTGTTTTTT
v_call: TRBV5-1; j_call: TRBJ2-1; clone_size: few; d_call: .; cdr3_aa: CASSPQAGNEQFF; cdr3_nt: TGCGCCAGCAGCCCGCAAGCAGGGAATGAGCAGTTCTTC
v_call: TRBV4-1; j_call: TRBJ2-2; clone_size: .; d_call: TRBD1; cdr3_aa: CASSQPGQTVSGELFF; cdr3_nt: TGCGCCAGCAGCCAACCGGGACAGACTGTCTCCGGGGAGCTGTTTTTT
v_call: TRBV20-1; j_call: TRBJ1-2; clone_size: .; d_call: .; cdr3_aa: CSARGGRWGYTF; cdr3_nt: TGCAGTGCTAGAGGAGGTCGGTGGGGCTACACCTTC
v_call: TRBV12-3/TRBV12-4; j_call: TRBJ2-7; clone_size: .; d_call: TRBD1; cdr3_aa: CASSGTGAYEQYF; cdr3_nt: TGTGCCAGCAGCGGGACAGGAGCATACGAGCAGTACTTC
v_call: TRBV5-1; j_call: TRBJ2-1; clone_size: .; d_call: .; cdr3_aa: CASSLDGGPYNEQFF; cdr3_nt: TGCGCCAGCAGCTTGGATGGGGGCCCCTACAATGAGCAGTTCTTC
v_call: TRBV28; j_call: TRBJ2-2; clone_size: once; d_call: .; cdr3_aa: CASNTLGATGELFF; cdr3_nt: TGTGCCAGCAATACTTTAGGAGCAACCGGGGAGCTGTTTTTT
v_call: TRBV6-5; j_call: TRBJ2-7; clone_size: many; d_call: .; cdr3_aa: CASSYLGGTYEQYF; cdr3_nt: TGTGCCAGCAGTTACCTGGGCGGGACCTACGAGCAGTACTTC
v_call: TRBV12-3/TRBV12-4; j_call: TRBJ1-4; clone_size: .; d_call: .; cdr3_aa: CASSFSTNEKLFF; cdr3_nt: TGTGCCAGCAGTTTCTCAACTAATGAAAAACTGTTTTTT
v_call: TRBV5-1; j_call: TRBJ2-1; clone_size: .; d_call: .; cdr3_aa: CASQGERLNNEQFF; cdr3_nt: TGCGCCTCCCAAGGGGAGAGACTCAACAATGAGCAGTTCTTC
v_call: TRBV7-9; j_call: TRBJ2-7; clone_size: many; d_call: TRBD1; cdr3_aa: CASSTTGNEQYF; cdr3_nt: TGTGCCAGCAGCACGACAGGGAACGAGCAGTACTTC
v_call: TRBV28; j_call: TRBJ2-7; clone_size: .; d_call: .; cdr3_aa: CASSLSGITYEQYF; cdr3_nt: TGTGCCAGCAGTTTATCTGGGATTACCTACGAGCAGTACTTC
v_call: TRBV7-3; j_call: TRBJ2-2; clone_size: .; d_call: .; cdr3_aa: CASSLSRASTGELFF; cdr3_nt: TGTGCCAGCAGCTTATCTAGGGCGAGCACCGGGGAGCTGTTTTTT
v_call: TRBV6-2/TRBV6-3; j_call: TRBJ2-3; clone_size: .; d_call: .; cdr3_aa: CASRLLLTDTQYF; cdr3_nt: TGTGCCAGCAGATTACTACTAACAGATACGCAGTATTTT
v_call: TRBV5-1; j_call: TRBJ2-7; clone_size: .; d_call: .; cdr3_aa: CASSFGRGSYEQYF; cdr3_nt: TGCGCCAGCAGCTTTGGGAGGGGGTCCTACGAGCAGTACTTC
v_call: TRBV7-8; j_call: TRBJ1-5; clone_size: .; d_call: .; cdr3_aa: CASSLQILPNQPQHF; cdr3_nt: TGTGCCAGCAGCTTACAGATTCTACCCAATCAGCCCCAGCATTTT
v_call: TRBV5-1; j_call: TRBJ2-1; clone_size: few; d_call: TRBD1; cdr3_aa: CASSKDRGFFYNEQFF; cdr3_nt: TGCGCCAGCAGTAAGGACAGGGGGTTTTTCTACAATGAGCAGTTCTTC
v_call: TRBV18; j_call: TRBJ2-1; clone_size: few; d_call: TRBD1; cdr3_aa: CASIGQGMNEQFF; cdr3_nt: TGTGCCAGCATCGGACAGGGGATGAATGAGCAGTTCTTC
v_call: TRBV5-6; j_call: TRBJ2-2; clone_size: .; d_call: .; cdr3_aa: CASNSGTGELFF; cdr3_nt: TGTGCCAGCAACTCGGGCACCGGGGAGCTGTTTTTT
v_call: TRBV2; j_call: TRBJ2-2; clone_size: once; d_call: TRBD2; cdr3_aa: CASSGEGHSTGELFF; cdr3_nt: TGTGCCAGCAGTGGGGAGGGGCACTCAACCGGGGAGCTGTTTTTT
v_call: TRBV5-1; j_call: TRBJ2-5; clone_size: few; d_call: .; cdr3_aa: CASSENQGGRETQYF; cdr3_nt: TGCGCCAGCAGCGAAAATCAGGGGGGCCGAGAGACCCAGTACTTC
v_call: TRBV11-2; j_call: TRBJ2-1; clone_size: many; d_call: .; cdr3_aa: CASSFRAGPTNEQFF; cdr3_nt: TGTGCCAGCAGCTTCAGGGCGGGACCTACCAATGAGCAGTTCTTC
v_call: TRBV27; j_call: TRBJ2-1; clone_size: .; d_call: .; cdr3_aa: CASSWARSYNEQFF; cdr3_nt: TGTGCCAGCAGTTGGGCCAGGTCCTACAATGAGCAGTTCTTC
v_call: TRBV20-1; j_call: TRBJ2-2; clone_size: few; d_call: .; cdr3_aa: CSARALNLGPPNTGELFF; cdr3_nt: TGCAGTGCTAGAGCACTTAATTTAGGGCCCCCGAACACCGGGGAGCTGTTTTTT
v_call: TRBV19; j_call: TRBJ2-7; clone_size: .; d_call: TRBD2; cdr3_aa: CASSVSAGETYEQYF; cdr3_nt: TGTGCCAGTAGTGTCTCGGCGGGAGAAACCTACGAGCAGTACTTC
v_call: TRBV20-1; j_call: TRBJ2-3; clone_size: many; d_call: TRBD2; cdr3_aa: CSAASGGDTDTQYF; cdr3_nt: TGCAGTGCCGCTAGCGGGGGGGACACAGATACGCAGTATTTT
v_call: TRBV12-3/TRBV12-4; j_call: TRBJ2-3; clone_size: many; d_call: TRBD1; cdr3_aa: CASSWTGYPDTQYF; cdr3_nt: TGTGCCAGCAGTTGGACAGGTTATCCAGATACGCAGTATTTT
v_call: TRBV7-2; j_call: TRBJ2-3; clone_size: few; d_call: .; cdr3_aa: CASSWDGNTQYF; cdr3_nt: TGTGCCAGCAGCTGGGACGGAAATACGCAGTATTTT
v_call: TRBV13; j_call: TRBJ1-5; clone_size: few; d_call: TRBD1; cdr3_aa: CASSIGTGGQPQHF; cdr3_nt: TGTGCCAGCAGCATCGGGACAGGGGGTCAGCCCCAGCATTTT
v_call: TRBV29-1; j_call: TRBJ1-2; clone_size: .; d_call: .; cdr3_aa: CSASPGQGSDGYTF; cdr3_nt: TGCAGCGCGAGCCCCGGGCAGGGCAGCGATGGCTACACCTTC
v_call: TRBV15; j_call: TRBJ1-5; clone_size: .; d_call: .; cdr3_aa: CATSRARQGNQPQHF; cdr3_nt: TGTGCCACCAGCAGAGCACGACAGGGCAATCAGCCCCAGCATTTT
v_call: TRBV21-1; j_call: TRBJ2-7; clone_size: .; d_call: .; cdr3_aa: CASIGDMRSYEQYF; cdr3_nt: TGTGCCAGCATCGGGGACATGAGGAGCTACGAGCAGTACTTC
v_call: TRBV11-2; j_call: TRBJ2-3; clone_size: .; d_call: TRBD2; cdr3_aa: CASSLDPRGGLDTQYF; cdr3_nt: TGTGCCAGCAGCTTAGATCCACGGGGGGGACTAGATACGCAGTATTTT
v_call: TRBV20-1; j_call: TRBJ2-7; clone_size: many; d_call: TRBD2; cdr3_aa: CSARGGGGPPEQYF; cdr3_nt: TGCAGTGCTAGAGGTGGCGGGGGGCCGCCCGAGCAGTACTTC
v_call: TRBV29-1; j_call: TRBJ1-3; clone_size: .; d_call: .; cdr3_aa: CSVTTGNSGNTIYF; cdr3_nt: TGCAGCGTAACGACGGGGAACTCTGGAAACACCATATATTTT
v_call: TRBV20-1; j_call: TRBJ2-2; clone_size: .; d_call: .; cdr3_aa: CSARRLGTLGGGELFF; cdr3_nt: TGCAGTGCTAGGCGACTCGGGACTTTGGGGGGCGGGGAGCTGTTTTTT
v_call: TRBV10-3; j_call: TRBJ2-2; clone_size: few; d_call: TRBD1; cdr3_aa: CAIGIDRAPTGELFF; cdr3_nt: TGTGCCATCGGAATTGACAGGGCGCCCACCGGGGAGCTGTTTTTT
v_call: TRBV4-3; j_call: TRBJ2-7; clone_size: .; d_call: .; cdr3_aa: CASSQETGTSYEQYF; cdr3_nt: TGCGCCAGCAGCCAAGAGACAGGTACTTCCTACGAGCAGTACTTC
v_call: TRBV14; j_call: TRBJ2-2; clone_size: .; d_call: .; cdr3_aa: CASSQVTVSGELFF; cdr3_nt: TGTGCCAGCAGCCAAGTGACCGTGTCTGGGGAGCTGTTTTTT
v_call: TRBV27; j_call: TRBJ2-2; clone_size: once; d_call: .; cdr3_aa: CASRARGELFF; cdr3_nt: TGTGCCAGCAGAGCCAGGGGGGAGCTGTTTTTT